This T cell receptor beta chain is drawn from a study of CD8 T cells in Susac syndrome. The authors reverse transcribed roughly 0.5 to 1 ug RNA with random hexamers. The TCR beta CDR3 was amplified by immunoSEQ multiplex PCR across 54 Vbeta, 13 Jbeta. TCRdb fed the immunoSEQ multiplex PCR reads into MiXCR, producing one record per CDR3 protein. The repertoire has 400,000 to 550,000 distinct CDR3 sequences, around 85% of them found once; the top ten carry approximately 0.11%. The CDR3 length is 15 residues. V lost 0 bases and J lost 8, with 15 bases in between. Looked up from germline, CDR1 is SGHTS and CDR2 is YDEGEE. Sequencing of TCR beta covered CD8+ and CD4+ T cells obtained from blood. The multiple sclerosis controls were treatment-naive patients with relapsing-remitting disease that was stable or active. Negative isolation was used for CD8+ and CD4+ T cells, and FACS enrichment was applied to TEMRA cells.

The sequencing sample was made of CD8+ T cells from PBMCs. The V and J genes are TRBV5-8 and TRBJ2-1; D is unclear. The sequence derives from a human donor with multiple sclerosis. The CDR3 DNA is TGTGCCAGCAGCTTGGGAGGCAGAACTGTGGATGAGCAGTTCTTC. It yields the protein CASSLGGRTVDEQFF.